Below, 27 T cell receptor beta chains from the same sample are listed, as sequenced in a study of beta chain features in type 1 diabetes. Since all of the isolated RNA was reverse transcribed, expressed TCRB transcripts were what got sequenced. The table came from immunoSEQ multiplex PCR; TCRdb's copy has only in-frame clones and leaves some out. The repertoire has around 330,000 clones, approximately 10% of them found once; the top ten carry about 0.014%. The sequenced material came from naive CD4+ T cells from blood. These receptors originate from a woman in her 30s in good health.

The CDR3 region has the DNA TGCAGCGTTGGGAGGGCGGGTGAAAAACTGTTTTTT. It yields the protein CSVGRAGEKLFF. The chain carries TRBV29-1 and TRBJ1-4; unclear D gene. CDR1 is SQVTM, CDR2 ANQGSEA, per germline. V lost 4 bases to trimming and J lost 7 bases, with 10 bases between them. There are 12 residues in the CDR3.

The chain joins TRBV28 to TRBJ2-2, with 9 bases fitting TRBD1. CDR3 length equals 17 residues. J lost 5 bases, V lost 6 bases, and 13 bases had no gene match. Per the germline V gene, CDR1 is MDHEN and CDR2 is SYDVKM. The CDR3, as DNA: TGTGCCAGCAGCCCCAGAGGACAGGGGAGGGGAACCGGGGAGCTGTTTTTT. Translated, it gives CASSPRGQGRGTGELFF.

The gene calls are TRBV9 and TRBJ1-2; D is unclear. Germline V gives CDR1 SGDLS, CDR2 YYNGEE. The CDR3 extends over 11 amino acids. Trimming removed 5 bases at V and 4 bases at J, with 6 bases between. The CDR3 sequence: CASRASYGYTF. The CDR3 DNA reads TGTGCCAGCAGGGCTTCCTATGGCTACACCTTC.

A single count supports this clone. The sample contains more than one DNA sequence encoding this CDR3. The V call is TRBV7-3, the J call TRBJ2-7; no reliable D call. The CDR3 runs to 11 residues. Germline V gene lookup returns CDR1 SGHTA and CDR2 FQGTGA. V was pared by 4 bases and J by 4 bases, with 5 bases between. The CDR3 here is CASSSFYEQYF. CDR3 DNA sequence: TGTGCCAGCAGCTCCTTTTACGAGCAGTACTTC.

The chain couples TRBV10-3 to TRBJ2-3, with 8 bases aligning to TRBD2. Trimming at V came to 6 bases and at J to 1 base, leaving 3 bases not matched to a gene. The CDR3 covers 14 residues. Germline-derived CDR1 and CDR2 are ENHRY and SYGVKD. The CDR3 reads CAISRREGTDTQYF. In DNA, the CDR3 is TGTGCCATCAGCCGGCGGGAGGGCACAGATACGCAGTATTTT.

This clone has just a few counts. This sequence joins TRBV19 and TRBJ2-6; unclear D gene. The V gene lost 3 bases and the J gene lost 0 bases, with 9 bases spanning the gap. The CDR3 consists of 16 residues. CDR1 is LNHDA and CDR2 is SQIVND in the germline V gene (reference sequence). This CDR3 is CASSIARSSGANVLTF. The CDR3 region has the DNA TGTGCCAGTAGTATCGCCCGGAGCTCTGGGGCCAACGTCCTGACTTTC.

This sequence joins TRBV28 and TRBJ2-2; TRBD1 matches at 10 bases. The germline gives CDR1 MDHEN, CDR2 SYDVKM. Germline trimming cut 6 bases from V and 5 bases from J; bases unmatched to any gene: 9. The CDR3 has 16 amino acids. CDR3 protein: CASRTAGTGETGELFF. Here the CDR3 DNA reads TGTGCCAGCAGAACCGCCGGGACAGGGGAAACCGGGGAGCTGTTTTTT.

Written as DNA, the CDR3 is TGTGCCAGCTCACCATTGGCGGGCCAAGCCAAAAACATTCAGTACTTC. Its protein product is CASSPLAGQAKNIQYF. The chain couples TRBV18 to TRBJ2-4, with a possible D match to TRBD2 (5 bases). Deletions cut 2 bases from V and 0 bases from J, with 11 bases between. Germline CDR1 is KGHSH and CDR2 is LQKENI. The CDR3 sequence is 16 residues long. The complete variable domain, with remaining parts taken from reference TRBV18 and TRBJ2-4, reads NAGVMQNPRHLVRRRGQEARLRCSPMKGHSHVYWYRQLPEEGLKFMVYLQKENIIDESGMPKERFSAEFPKEGPSILRIQQVVRGDSAAYFCASSPLAGQAKNIQYFGAGTRLSVL.

The gene calls are TRBV28 and TRBJ2-3, with D perhaps TRBD1 (5 bases). V dropped 2 bases and J dropped 0 bases, with 12 bases sitting between them. CDR1 is MDHEN and CDR2 is SYDVKM in the germline V gene. This CDR3 comprises 16 residues. The CDR3 coding sequence is TGTGCCAGCAGTTTAGCACAAGGGGCCAGCACAGATACGCAGTATTTT. It codes for CASSLAQGASTDTQYF.

The V gene is TRBV5-1, the J gene TRBJ2-1; 9 positions agree with TRBD2. CDR3 length: 14 residues. Germline V lookup: CDR1 SGHRS, CDR2 YFSETQ. The V segment lost 4 bases and the J segment 6 bases; nucleotides outside the gene matches: 5. As DNA, the CDR3 is TGCGCCAGCAGCGGGACTAGCATCCCCAATGAGCAGTTCTTC. Protein: CASSGTSIPNEQFF.

This clone was seen a few times. V usage is TRBV4-2 and J usage is TRBJ2-1; 8 nucleotides match TRBD2. The germline V gene has CDR1 LGHNA and CDR2 YNFKEQ. There are 15 residues in the CDR3. V was clipped by 0 bases and J by 14 bases; unmatched bases: 12. For the CDR3, the DNA is TGTGCCAGCAGCCAAGACGGGGGTCGACTAGCGAGGGAGTTCTTC. Translated: CASSQDGGRLAREFF.

The rearrangement uses TRBV7-2 and TRBJ1-5; 8 positions agree with TRBD1. The CDR3 is 13 residues long. Germline-derived CDR1 and CDR2 are SGHTA and FQGNSA. The ends lost 6 bases at V and 5 bases at J; junction bases unmatched: 3. CDR3: CASSMTGDQPQHF. CDR3 in DNA: TGTGCCAGCAGTATGACAGGGGATCAGCCCCAGCATTTT.

The chain is built from TRBV5-4 and TRBJ2-2; TRBD2 matches at 8 bases. J lost 5 bases, V lost 3 bases, and 6 bases had no gene match. The length of the CDR3 is 15 residues. Germline V gives CDR1 SGHNT, CDR2 YYREEE (reference sequence). CDR3 sequence (DNA): TGTGCCAGCAGCTGGATCCGCGGGGGGACCGGGGAGCTGTTTTTT. Translation gives CASSWIRGGTGELFF.

The rearrangement joins TRBV6-5 to TRBJ1-1; the D is unclear. With 9 bases removed from V and 3 bases from J, the gap between germline ends came to 8 bases. CDR3 size: 11 residues. Germline CDR1 reads MNHEY; CDR2 reads SVGAGI. The CDR3 loop reads CASTRDTEAFF. CDR3 DNA sequence: TGTGCCAGTACGCGTGACACTGAAGCTTTCTTT.

The V and J genes are TRBV30 and TRBJ2-2; 11 positions match TRBD2. V lost 4 bases, J lost 4 bases, and 8 bases stayed unmatched. CDR3 size: 16 residues. Germline loops: CDR1 GTSNPN, CDR2 SVGIG (reference sequence). CDR3 sequence: CAWITSGRRVTGELFF. The CDR3 DNA reads TGTGCCTGGATTACTAGCGGGAGACGGGTCACCGGGGAGCTGTTTTTT.

The V gene is TRBV29-1, the J gene TRBJ1-5; D remains unclear. CDR3 length: 13 residues. The germline CDR1 and CDR2 sequences are SQVTM and ANQGSEA. V was trimmed by 1 base and J by 6 bases, leaving 10 bases between them. The CDR3 is CSVEVVAGQPQHF. The DNA for the CDR3 is TGCAGCGTTGAAGTTGTTGCGGGTCAGCCCCAGCATTTT.

V usage is TRBV7-2 and J usage is TRBJ2-1; 10 nucleotides align to TRBD2. The germline V gene has CDR1 SGHTA and CDR2 FQGNSA. This CDR3 has 16 residues. The ends lost 2 bases at V and 4 bases at J; junction bases unmatched: 5. CDR3 coding DNA: TGTGCCAGCAGCTTAATCCCTAGCGGGGGATACAATGAGCAGTTCTTC. Amino acid sequence: CASSLIPSGGYNEQFF.

This clone occurred a few times. The chain couples TRBV30 to TRBJ2-7, with D tentatively TRBD2 (5 bases). From germline, CDR1 is GTSNPN and CDR2 SVGIG (reference sequence). V gave up 2 bases and J gave up 3 bases, with 20 bases separating them. CDR3 length: 16 amino acids. The CDR3 here is CAWSTPSGVSRYEQYF. CDR3 coding DNA: TGTGCCTGGAGTACGCCATCCGGGGTATCGCGCTACGAGCAGTACTTC.

The chain employs TRBV30 and TRBJ2-1; 8 positions agree with TRBD2. The germline V gene encodes CDR1 GTSNPN and CDR2 SVGIG (reference sequence). After removal of 3 bases from V and 0 bases from J, the junction contained 7 bases not matched to a gene. The CDR3 extends over 16 amino acids. CDR3 in amino acids: CAWSVSGVSSYNEQFF. The CDR3 DNA reads as TGTGCCTGGAGCGTTAGCGGGGTAAGCTCCTACAATGAGCAGTTCTTC.

The rearrangement uses TRBV27 and TRBJ1-5, with TRBD1 as a possible D gene (6 bases). Germline-derived CDR1 and CDR2 are MNHEY and SMNVEV (reference sequence). The CDR3 covers 13 residues. V was pared by 3 bases and J by 8 bases, with 11 bases between. The CDR3 is CASSLEKGEPQHF. DNA of the CDR3: TGTGCCAGCAGTTTGGAGAAGGGGGAGCCCCAGCATTTT.

The V gene is TRBV9, the J gene TRBJ2-2; no definite D call. The CDR3 consists of 14 residues. Germline values: CDR1 SGDLS, CDR2 YYNGEE. V was shortened by 0 bases and J by 3 bases, with 6 bases between the two germline ends. CDR3 in DNA: TGTGCCAGCAGCGTAGTGCCGGACACCGGGGAGCTGTTTTTT. It is translated as CASSVVPDTGELFF.

In its sample, this clone was seen a few times. The chain recombines TRBV5-1 with TRBJ1-2; D is possibly TRBD1 (5 bases). From germline, CDR1 is SGHRS and CDR2 YFSETQ. This CDR3 comprises 15 residues. The V gene lost 4 bases and the J gene lost 3 bases, with 16 bases spanning the gap. CDR3 protein: CASSAGPNDYYGYTF. Written as DNA, the CDR3 is TGCGCCAGCAGCGCGGGACCGAACGACTACTATGGCTACACCTTC.

The chain's CDR3 is CASSYRQGGLGTEAFF. DNA of the CDR3: TGTGCCAGCAGTTACAGACAGGGGGGGCTCGGAACTGAAGCTTTCTTT. This chain connects TRBV6-5 to TRBJ1-1; TRBD1 aligns across 9 bases. This CDR3 has 16 amino acids. Germline trimming cut 2 bases from V and 5 bases from J; bases unmatched to any gene: 9. CDR1 MNHEY and CDR2 SVGAGI come from the germline V gene.

This clone was counted only a few times. The V and J genes are TRBV25-1 and TRBJ2-1, with D possibly matching TRBD1 (5 bases). CDR1 MGHDK and CDR2 SYGVNS come from the germline V gene. The germline V and J ends were trimmed by 7 bases and 2 bases, with 12 bases remaining between them. The CDR3 runs 14 residues. The CDR3 DNA is TGTGCCAGCATGGGCAGGGCTACCTACAATGAGCAGTTCTTC. Amino acid sequence: CASMGRATYNEQFF.

This chain uses TRBV14 with TRBJ1-1, with D uncertain. This CDR3 contains 13 residues. Germline V lookup: CDR1 SGHDN, CDR2 FVKESK. With 1 base removed from V and 5 bases from J, the gap between germline ends came to 8 bases. The CDR3 sequence: CASSQGVVTEAFF. DNA for the CDR3: TGTGCCAGCAGCCAAGGAGTGGTTACTGAAGCTTTCTTT. The variable domain in full, with the rest retrieved from reference TRBV14 and TRBJ1-1, is EAGVTQFPSHSVIEKGQTVTLRCDPISGHDNLYWYRRVMGKEIKFLLHFVKESKQDESGMPNNRFLAERTGGTYSTLKVQPAELEDSGVYFCASSQGVVTEAFFGQGTRLTVV.

The chain has TRBV6-5 and TRBJ2-7; 11 bases are a match to TRBD2. V trimming: 5 bases; J trimming: 0 bases; junction bases outside the gene matches: 0. The CDR3 has 14 residues. The germline CDR1 and CDR2 sequences are MNHEY and SVGAGI. The CDR3 DNA reads TGTGCCAGCAGTACTAGCGGGAGCTCCTACGAGCAGTACTTC. Amino acids: CASSTSGSSYEQYF.

Only a few counts were recorded for this clone. The rearrangement uses TRBV6-6 and TRBJ2-1, with TRBD2 matching over 13 bases. The CDR3 is made up of 15 amino acids. V dropped 7 bases and J dropped 8; count of bases not matched to a gene: 8. Germline values: CDR1 MNHNY, CDR2 SVGAGI (reference sequence). Here the CDR3 DNA reads TGTGCCAGCACGGGACTAGCGGGACAGGGGGATGAGCAGTTCTTC. This gives the protein CASTGLAGQGDEQFF.